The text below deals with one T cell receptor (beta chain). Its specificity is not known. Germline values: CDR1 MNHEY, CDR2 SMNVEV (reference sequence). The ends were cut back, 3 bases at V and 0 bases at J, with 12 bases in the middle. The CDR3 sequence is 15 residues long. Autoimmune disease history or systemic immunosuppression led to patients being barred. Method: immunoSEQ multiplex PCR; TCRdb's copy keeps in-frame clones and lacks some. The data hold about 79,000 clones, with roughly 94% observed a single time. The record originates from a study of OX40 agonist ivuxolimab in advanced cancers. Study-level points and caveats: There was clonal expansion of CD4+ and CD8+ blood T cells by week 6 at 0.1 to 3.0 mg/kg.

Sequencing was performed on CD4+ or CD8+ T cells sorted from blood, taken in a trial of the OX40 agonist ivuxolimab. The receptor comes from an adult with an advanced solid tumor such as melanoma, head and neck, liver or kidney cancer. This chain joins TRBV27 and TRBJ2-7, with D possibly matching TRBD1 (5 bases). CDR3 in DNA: TGTGCCAGCAGTTTTGGGGCAGTTAGCTCCTACGAGCAGTACTTC. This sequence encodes CASSFGAVSSYEQYF.